These 11 T cell receptor beta chains came from one sample sequenced in a study of cytomegalovirus exposure and HLA in healthy donors. Primers: 60 Vbeta forward and 13 Jbeta reverse. Measured with immunoSEQ multiplex PCR; TCRdb has only the in-frame clones, and not every one. The table includes over 85,000 clones, approximately 80% detected once. Source material: PBMCs. The receptors come from a female donor in good health and CMV-seronegative.

This clone was picked up a small number of times. The chain recombines TRBV29-1 with TRBJ2-7; 7 positions agree with TRBD1. CDR1 and CDR2 (germline): SQVTM, ANQGSEA. V lost 4 bases to trimming and J lost 5 bases; unmatched junction nucleotides: 5. The length of the CDR3 is 12 residues. The CDR3 loop reads CSVALTGDEQYF. Here the CDR3 DNA reads TGCAGCGTTGCGTTAACAGGGGACGAGCAGTACTTC.

The chain employs TRBV6-1 and TRBJ2-1; TRBD1 aligns across 7 bases. The CDR3 contains 13 residues. Germline values: CDR1 MNHNS, CDR2 SASEGT. Trimming removed 10 bases from V and 7 bases from J; junction bases left unmatched: 10. The CDR3 DNA sequence: TGTGCCACCGGCGAAGGGGGCAGGAATGAGCAGTTCTTC. The encoded protein is CATGEGGRNEQFF.

On this clone: The sample holds other DNA sequences that translate to the same CDR3. The chain's CDR3 is CASSARQGRETQYF. CDR3 sequence (DNA): TGTGCCAGCAGCGCAAGACAGGGGAGAGAGACCCAGTACTTC. V and J are TRBV9 and TRBJ2-5, with 8 bases identical to TRBD1. The junction had 5 bases not matched to a gene; V was cut back by 3 bases and J by 4 bases. Germline loops: CDR1 SGDLS, CDR2 YYNGEE. The CDR3 is 14 amino acids.

The CDR3 protein is CASSYNRGTNYGYTF. The DNA of the CDR3 is TGTGCCAGCAGCTACAACAGGGGTACTAACTATGGCTACACCTTC. This rearrangement joins TRBV6-5 to TRBJ1-2; 7 nucleotides line up with TRBD1. Germline-derived CDR1 and CDR2 are MNHEY and SVGAGI. V shed 6 bases, J shed 0 bases, and the junction held 7 bases outside the gene matches. The CDR3 is made up of 15 amino acids.

CDR3 loop: CASSQDSGDELQYF. The CDR3 nucleotides read TGCGCCAGCAGCCAAGATAGCGGGGACGAGCTCCAGTACTTC. The V and J genes are TRBV4-3 and TRBJ2-5; 8 positions match TRBD2. CDR3 length: 14 amino acids. Germline V gene data show CDR1 as LGHNA and CDR2 as YSLEER. V lost 0 bases, J lost 10 bases, and 7 bases stayed unmatched.

The chain uses TRBV28 and TRBJ2-1; TRBD2 matches 10 bases. Trimming at V came to 6 bases and at J to 4 bases, leaving 6 bases not matched to a gene. Germline V gene sequence: CDR1 MDHEN, CDR2 SYDVKM. This CDR3 comprises 15 residues. The CDR3 DNA follows: TGTGCCAGCAGATCCGGGACTAGCGATTACAATGAGCAGTTCTTC. It translates to CASRSGTSDYNEQFF. Drawing the rest from reference TRBV28 and TRBJ2-1, the complete variable domain is DVKVTQSSRYLVKRTGEKVFLECVQDMDHENMFWYRQDPGLGLRLIYFSYDVKMKEKGDIPEGYSVSREKKERFSLILESASTNQTSMYLCASRSGTSDYNEQFFGPGTRLTVL.

This chain uses TRBV2 with TRBJ2-7; 7 bases line up with TRBD2. After removal of 8 bases from V and 0 bases from J, the junction contained 4 bases not matched to a gene. The CDR3 runs 13 residues. From germline, CDR1 is SNHLY and CDR2 FYNNEI. CDR3: CASGGGFSYEQYF. In nucleotides, the CDR3 is TGTGCCAGCGGGGGGGGGTTCTCCTACGAGCAGTACTTC.

The chain combines TRBV7-2 with TRBJ1-2; no clear D. From germline, CDR1 is SGHTA and CDR2 FQGNSA. The CDR3 contains 13 residues. V lost 2 bases to trimming and J lost 6 bases, with 10 bases between them. CDR3 residues: CASSLSSADGYTF. The CDR3 DNA sequence: TGTGCCAGCAGCTTATCCTCGGCGGATGGCTACACCTTC. The full variable domain, rest sourced from reference TRBV7-2 and TRBJ1-2, is GAGVSQSPSNKVTEKGKDVELRCDPISGHTALYWYRQSLGQGLEFLIYFQGNSAPDKSGLPSDRFSAERTGGSVSTLTIQRTQQEDSAVYLCASSLSSADGYTFGSGTRLTVV.

The chain joins TRBV7-9 to TRBJ2-5; D perhaps matches TRBD2 (5 bases). Germline V gives CDR1 SEHNR, CDR2 FQNEAQ (reference sequence). This CDR3 is 13 amino acids long. V shed 0 bases and J shed 5 bases, with 7 bases lying between them. The CDR3: CASSLASGETQYF. For the CDR3, the DNA is TGTGCCAGCAGCTTAGCGTCGGGGGAGACCCAGTACTTC.

The rearrangement uses TRBV28 and TRBJ2-1; the match to TRBD2 covers 10 bases. From germline, CDR1 is MDHEN and CDR2 SYDVKM. Trimming removed 1 base from V and 1 base from J; junction bases left unmatched: 13. This CDR3 region has 20 residues. CDR3 DNA: TGTGCCAGCAGTTTATTGACTAGCGGGTCAATCCAGCCATCCTACAATGAGCAGTTCTTC. Amino acid sequence: CASSLLTSGSIQPSYNEQFF.

This chain joins TRBV6-5 and TRBJ2-5, with 8 nucleotides matching TRBD1. The J call may be in error: the DNA end matches TRBJ2-7 better. Germline values: CDR1 MNHEY, CDR2 SVGAGI. CDR3 length equals 15 residues. The CDR3 sequence is CASSYSETGVSEQYF. In nucleotides, the CDR3 is TGTGCCAGCAGTTACTCGGAGACAGGGGTGAGCGAGCAGTACTTC.